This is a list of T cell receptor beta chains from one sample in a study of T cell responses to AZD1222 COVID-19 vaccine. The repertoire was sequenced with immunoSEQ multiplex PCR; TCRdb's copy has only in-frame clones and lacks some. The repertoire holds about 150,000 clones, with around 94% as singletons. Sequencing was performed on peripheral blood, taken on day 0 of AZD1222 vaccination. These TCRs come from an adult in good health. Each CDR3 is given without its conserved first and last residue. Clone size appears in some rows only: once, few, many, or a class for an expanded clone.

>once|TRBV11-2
ASSTGPQGWQF
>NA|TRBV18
ASSPPVWGEAEKLF
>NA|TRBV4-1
ASSQERWGVGNTEAF
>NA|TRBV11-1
ASSRFYRKQETQY
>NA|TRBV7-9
ASSRPPRYGYT
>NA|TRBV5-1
ASTPLSSGSAETQY
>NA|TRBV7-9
ASTLMGQAGTEAF
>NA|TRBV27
ASSLMASDTQY
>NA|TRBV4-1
ASSQGTKLANRDRGPYGYT
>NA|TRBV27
ASSLSSRVDQPQH
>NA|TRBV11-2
ASSLVSAGSGNTIY
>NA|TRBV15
ATSRGGTVVNYGYT
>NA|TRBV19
ASSLGVEGYNEQF
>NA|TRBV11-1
ASSLEGGSNQPQH